These 23 T cell receptor beta chains originate from one sample sequenced in a study of blood T cells in healthy people across ages. Primed by a sample-barcoded 5' primer and a J-beta primer mix, a second PCR proceeded for roughly 6 to 12 cycles. One entry per CDR3 protein, called by TCRdb with MiXCR from the 5' RACE reads. The data contain about 1 million distinct CDR3 sequences, under 30% of them singletons. The same data also contributed to another study, on T cells of mothers and their children.

The sequenced sample consisted of blood. The source is a girl aged 2 to 9 in good health.

This chain joins TRBV9 and TRBJ2-1; D gene ambiguous. Trimming cost V 0 bases and J 0 bases, with 10 bases left between them. The germline V gene encodes CDR1 SGDLS and CDR2 YYNGEE. This CDR3 is 16 amino acids long. The CDR3 DNA reads TGTGCCAGCAGCGTAGGGCCCATAAGCTCCTACAATGAGCAGTTCTTC. Protein sequence: CASSVGPISSYNEQFF.

The chain joins TRBV10-3 to TRBJ2-6; TRBD1 matches 9 bases. This CDR3 has 14 amino acids. Germline assignment: CDR1 ENHRY and CDR2 SYGVKD. Trimming at V came to 10 bases and at J to 2 bases, leaving 3 bases not matched to a gene. For the CDR3, the DNA is TGTGCCACCCGGACAGGGGCTGGGGCCAACGTCCTGACTTTC. It encodes CATRTGAGANVLTF.

The chain carries TRBV20-1 and TRBJ2-3; D not certain. Trimming removed 0 bases from V and 0 bases from J, with 4 bases in between. This CDR3 is 13 amino acids long. CDR1 is DFQATT and CDR2 is SNEGSKA in the germline V gene (reference sequence). CDR3 sequence reads: CSARDHSTDTQYF. The CDR3 region has the DNA TGCAGTGCTAGAGATCACAGCACAGATACGCAGTATTTT.

This clonotype was counted once. One end of the junction fails to match germline, which may point to a read error. V gene TRBV7-9 combines with J gene TRBJ1-3, with unresolved D. The germline V gene encodes CDR1 SEHNR and CDR2 FQNEAQ (reference sequence). This CDR3 has 13 amino acids. CDR3 coding DNA: TGTGCCAGCAGGGAAGGGTCTGGAAACGCCATATATTTT. Translation gives CASREGSGNAIYF. Using reference TRBV7-9 and TRBJ1-3 for the parts outside the CDR3, the full variable domain is DTGVSQNPRHKITKRGQNVTFRCDPISEHNRLYWYRQTLGQGPEFLTYFQNEAQLEKSRLLSDRFSAERPKGSFSTLEIQRTEQGDSAMYLCASREGSGNAIYFGEGSWLTVV.

The chain is built from TRBV7-2 and TRBJ2-4; 8 bases agree with TRBD1. Trimming at V came to 6 bases and at J to 0 bases, leaving 22 bases not matched to a gene. The CDR3 consists of 21 residues. Germline V gene data show CDR1 as SGHTA and CDR2 as FQGNSA. The CDR3 nucleotides are TGTGCCAGCAGACAGACCGGGACAGGAGGCTACCAAATGGGAGCCAAAAACATTCAGTACTTC. It encodes CASRQTGTGGYQMGAKNIQYF.

This clonotype was counted a single time. CDR3 protein: CASSHYFREQYF. The CDR3 nucleotides read TGTGCCAGCAGCCACTACTTCCGAGAGCAGTACTTC. The rearrangement links TRBV5-5 to TRBJ2-5; D call uncertain. Germline V gene sequence: CDR1 SGHKS, CDR2 YYEKEE (reference sequence). Trimming stripped 4 bases from V and 11 bases from J, with 15 bases between. The CDR3 is 12 residues long. Looking up the rest from reference TRBV5-5 and TRBJ2-5 gives the full variable domain: DAGVTQSPTHLIKTRGQQVTLRCSPISGHKSVSWYQQVLGQGPQFIFQYYEKEERGRGNFPDRFSARQFPNYSSELNVNALLLGDSALYLCASSHYFREQYFGPGTRLLVL.

V usage is TRBV7-9 and J usage is TRBJ1-4; the D gene is possibly TRBD1 (5 bases). Germline CDR1 is SEHNR and CDR2 is FQNEAQ (reference sequence). The CDR3 contains 14 residues. V was cut by 2 bases and J by 7 bases, with 11 bases left in between. The CDR3 is CASSLLQDGEKLFF. The DNA of the CDR3 is TGTGCCAGCAGCTTATTACAGGATGGTGAAAAACTGTTTTTT.

The chain couples TRBV6-6 to TRBJ2-1; 11 nucleotides align to TRBD2. The V segment lost 7 bases and the J segment 8 bases; nucleotides outside the gene matches: 13. There are 16 residues in the CDR3. CDR1 and CDR2 (germline): MNHNY, SVGAGI (reference sequence). The CDR3 here is CASKRTTSGGGDEQFF. As DNA, the CDR3 is TGTGCCAGCAAGAGAACCACTAGCGGGGGCGGTGATGAGCAGTTCTTC.

This clonotype was seen a handful of times. The rearrangement links TRBV29-1 to TRBJ1-2, with D possibly being TRBD1 (6 bases). The CDR3 runs to 12 residues. V lost 4 bases to trimming and J lost 7 bases, with 13 bases between them. Germline V gene sequence: CDR1 SQVTM, CDR2 ANQGSEA. CDR3 sequence: CSVGTGSSGYTF. CDR3 DNA sequence: TGCAGCGTTGGCACAGGGAGTTCTGGCTACACCTTC.

This clonotype appeared a few times. This chain uses TRBV10-1 with TRBJ2-1; 10 bases are shared with TRBD2. The CDR3 has 17 residues. The ends lost 4 bases at V and 2 bases at J; junction bases unmatched: 8. CDR1 WNHNN and CDR2 SYGVQD come from the germline V gene (reference sequence). In nucleotides, the CDR3 is TGCGCCAGCAGTGGGGCTAGCGGGAGAAGGGCCTACAATGAGCAGTTCTTC. Its translation: CASSGASGRRAYNEQFF.

This clonotype turned up a few times. The chain recombines TRBV11-2 with TRBJ2-5; D gene unclear. The DNA matches TRBJ2-1 better at its end, which makes the J call doubtful. The CDR3 loop spans 16 amino acids. CDR1 SGHAT and CDR2 FQNNGV come from the germline V gene. The CDR3 bases are TGTGCCAGCAGCACATACCGGGTCGCCGGTGGCAATGAGCAGTTCTTC. Amino acids: CASSTYRVAGGNEQFF.

The chain couples TRBV6-5 to TRBJ2-7, with D perhaps given as TRBD1 or TRBD2 (5 bases each). This CDR3 comprises 16 residues. Germline CDR1 and CDR2: MNHEY and SVGAGI. The V gene lost 0 bases and the J gene lost 0 bases, with 12 bases spanning the gap. In DNA, the CDR3 is TGTGCCAGCAGTTACTCCCGGGGCATTTACTCCTACGAGCAGTACTTC. As protein: CASSYSRGIYSYEQYF.

This clonotype has a handful of counts. The chain combines TRBV20-1 with TRBJ2-1, with D perhaps given as TRBD1 or TRBD2 (5 bases each). The CDR3 length is 15 residues. CDR1 is DFQATT, CDR2 SNEGSKA, per germline (reference sequence). The germline V and J ends were trimmed by 6 bases and 0 bases, with 15 bases remaining between them. The CDR3 DNA reads as TGCAGTGCCCAAGATCGGGGCAACTCCTACAATGAGCAGTTCTTC. Protein product: CSAQDRGNSYNEQFF.

In regard to this clonotype: A much more abundant neighbour one base away suggests this may be a read error. The J gene is TRBJ2-7, the V gene TRBV12-3 or TRBV12-4, with D tentatively TRBD1 or TRBD2 (5 bases each). This CDR3 comprises 12 residues. V shed 6 bases and J shed 3 bases, with 9 bases lying between them. The CDR3 protein is CASRRDGYEQYF. In DNA, the CDR3 is TGTGCCAGCAGACGGGACGGCTACGAGCAGTACTTC.

The chain joins TRBV12-3 or TRBV12-4 to TRBJ2-2; TRBD1 agrees at 9 bases. The junction had 4 bases not matched to a gene; V was cut back by 4 bases and J by 4 bases. The CDR3 covers 15 residues. The CDR3 sequence is CASSSQGAITGELFF. The CDR3 DNA reads TGTGCCAGCAGTTCACAGGGGGCGATCACCGGGGAGCTGTTTTTT.

The chain uses TRBV5-1 and TRBJ2-1; possibly TRBD2 for D (6 bases). Germline V lookup: CDR1 SGHRS, CDR2 YFSETQ. This CDR3 region has 15 residues. The V end was cut by 7 bases, the J end by 4 bases, with 18 bases between. CDR3 region: CASAPGGKIYNEQFF. CDR3 coding DNA: TGCGCCAGCGCCCCCGGGGGTAAAATATACAATGAGCAGTTCTTC.

The chain is built from TRBV29-1 and TRBJ2-1; D remains ambiguous. With 8 bases removed from V and 5 bases from J, the gap between germline ends came to 16 bases. The CDR3 loop spans 13 amino acids. Germline V lookup: CDR1 SQVTM, CDR2 ANQGSEA. The CDR3 region is CSSALDFDNEQFF. The DNA for the CDR3 is TGCAGCTCAGCCCTTGACTTTGACAATGAGCAGTTCTTC.

This clonotype was seen only once. The genes are TRBV5-5 and TRBJ2-1; a possible D gene is TRBD1 (5 bases). V was trimmed by 3 bases and J by 5 bases, leaving 21 bases between them. This CDR3 comprises 17 residues. In germline, CDR1 is SGHKS, CDR2 YYEKEE (reference sequence). The CDR3 reads CASSWTAHSLGDNEQFF. CDR3 sequence (DNA): TGTGCCAGCAGCTGGACGGCTCACTCATTAGGGGACAATGAGCAGTTCTTC.

This clonotype was seen a few times. The V call is TRBV28, the J call TRBJ2-5; the D gene is possibly TRBD1 (5 bases). The closer fit of TRBJ2-1 to the DNA end suggests the J call may be wrong. The CDR3 is made up of 15 amino acids. CDR1 and CDR2 from the germline V gene are MDHEN and SYDVKM. The CDR3 DNA reads TGTGCCAGCAGCGCAGGGATGAGGAGAGAAGATGAGCAGTTCTTC. Amino acid sequence: CASSAGMRREDEQFF.

This clonotype has a handful of counts. Sequence at one end of the junction differs from germline and may be a read error. The V call is TRBV24-1, the J call TRBJ2-2; D may be TRBD2 (6 bases). Germline CDR1 KGHDR, CDR2 SFDVKD. The CDR3 runs 17 residues. Written as DNA, the CDR3 is TGTGCCACCAGTGACCACCCCGACAAACCCTACACCGGGGGGCTGTTTTTT. Amino acid sequence: CATSDHPDKPYTGGLFF.

This clonotype was counted a few times. The V call is TRBV20-1, the J call TRBJ1-6; possibly TRBD1 for D (5 bases). V dropped 6 bases and J dropped 4 bases, with 13 bases sitting between them. The CDR3 has 14 residues. CDR1 is DFQATT and CDR2 is SNEGSKA in the germline V gene (reference sequence). CDR3: CSASSGRYNSPLHF. The CDR3 nucleotides are TGCAGTGCCAGCTCGGGACGTTATAATTCACCCCTCCACTTT.

The rearrangement links TRBV19 to TRBJ2-1; 11 bases agree with TRBD1. Germline lookup yields CDR1 LNHDA and CDR2 SQIVND (reference sequence). CDR3 length: 15 amino acids. The J segment lost 7 bases and the V segment lost 7 bases, leaving 9 bases of the junction unmatched. The CDR3 reads CASKPRDRGLNEQFF. CDR3 nucleotide sequence: TGTGCCAGTAAACCCCGGGACAGGGGGTTGAATGAGCAGTTCTTC.

This chain joins TRBV28 and TRBJ1-1; D may be TRBD1 (6 bases). Germline assignment: CDR1 MDHEN and CDR2 SYDVKM. Trimming pared 1 base from V and 1 base from J, leaving 16 bases between. The CDR3 is 17 residues long. CDR3 loop: CASSLFPVVGGNTEAFF. CDR3 DNA: TGTGCCAGCAGTTTATTCCCGGTGGTAGGGGGGAACACTGAAGCTTTCTTT.